This T cell receptor (beta chain) was captured by sequencing in a study of shared clonotypes between healthy human individuals. Across the study: The study used three CD4 naive, three CD4 memory, two CD8 naive and one CD8 memory plate per donor. Study-level findings and limits: Few donors limited the genetic and exposure-history diversity represented.

About this clone: Its antigen is as yet unknown.

V lost 6 bases and J lost 0, with 12 bases in between. Per the germline V gene, CDR1 is LGHNA and CDR2 is YSLEER. This CDR3 contains 15 residues. TCRdb keeps only in-frame clones here, not all; method: immunoSEQ multiplex PCR. Of fewer than 1 million clones detected, around 96% appear once; the ten largest clones hold less than 0.25%. CD8 cells classed as naive were CD45RO-negative and positively selected for CCR7, excluding terminally differentiated effector memory CD45RA+ cells. V gene TRBV4-3 combines with J gene TRBJ2-1, with a weak D call TRBD2 (5 bases). Source material: naive CD8+ T cells sorted from blood. The receptor was isolated from a man younger than 45 in good health. This CDR3 reads CASSPGVSSYNEQFF. As DNA, the CDR3 is TGCGCCAGCAGTCCCGGGGTTAGCTCCTACAATGAGCAGTTCTTC.